This T cell receptor (beta chain) was sequenced for a study of blood T cell repertoires in COVID-19. As processed by the authors: Scientists estimated how many nucleated cells there were by amplifying reference gene primers. TCRdb's copy holds only in-frame clones and misses some; the assay was immunoSEQ multiplex PCR. The V and J calls and clone size were taken over from that table, and D and trimming were inferred from the DNA. The sample includes approximately 320,000 clones, 80% to 90% seen only once; the top ten take around 8.9%. Losses at the gene ends were 5 bases for V and 10 bases for J; bases not matched to a gene: 6. There are 13 residues in the CDR3. In germline, CDR1 is GTSNPN, CDR2 SVGIG (reference sequence).

Sequencing used PBMCs or T cells enriched from blood (not recorded which). The genes are TRBV30 and TRBJ1-6; TRBD1 agrees at 9 bases. The receptor was isolated from a woman between 18 and 30 years old who had recovered from COVID-19. This chain's CDR3 is CAWSTGGGSPLHF. CDR3 DNA: TGTGCCTGGTCTACAGGGGGCGGCTCACCCCTCCACTTT. The whole variable domain, filled in from reference TRBV30 and TRBJ1-6, reads SQTIHQWPATLVQPVGSPLSLECTVEGTSNPNLYWYRQAAGRGLQLLFYSVGIGQISSEVPQNLSASRPQDRQFILSSKKLLLSDSGFYLCAWSTGGGSPLHFGNGTRLTVT.